This T cell receptor (beta chain) stems from a study of CD8 T cells in ankylosing spondylitis. Broader study findings: Matched ankylosing spondylitis synovial fluid reportedly contained a significantly enriched population of disease-linked clones. In peripheral blood, disease-linked CD8+ clones occurred at relatively low frequencies.

Looked up from germline, CDR1 is SGHNT and CDR2 is YENEEA. The CDR3 sequence is 13 residues long. J was trimmed by 5 bases and V by 8 bases; bases with no gene match: 5. TCRdb called the 5' RACE reads again in MiXCR, with one record for every CDR3 protein. Of about 150,000 distinct CDR3 sequences detected, about an eighth appear once; the ten largest clones hold over 4%. A note on this clonotype: What it recognizes is unknown.

The sequence was collected from a female donor with ankylosing spondylitis or in good health (not recorded which). The sample comprised blood, either unsorted or a sorted T cell fraction (not recorded which). This chain links TRBV11-3 with TRBJ1-5; 8 bases match TRBD1. CDR3 coding DNA: TGTGCCAGCGCGGCAGGGGGCGATCAGCCCCAGCATTTT. Residues: CASAAGGDQPQHF.